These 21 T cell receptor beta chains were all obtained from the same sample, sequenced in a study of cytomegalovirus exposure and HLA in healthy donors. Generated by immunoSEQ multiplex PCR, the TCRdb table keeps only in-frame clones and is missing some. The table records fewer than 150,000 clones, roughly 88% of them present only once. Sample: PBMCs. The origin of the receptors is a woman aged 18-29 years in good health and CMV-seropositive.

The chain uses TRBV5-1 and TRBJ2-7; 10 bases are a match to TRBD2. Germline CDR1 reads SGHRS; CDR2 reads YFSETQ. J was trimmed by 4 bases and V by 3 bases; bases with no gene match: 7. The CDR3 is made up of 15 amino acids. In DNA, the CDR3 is TGCGCCAGCAGCTCCCGGACTAGCGGCTCTTACGAGCAGTACTTC. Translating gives CASSSRTSGSYEQYF.

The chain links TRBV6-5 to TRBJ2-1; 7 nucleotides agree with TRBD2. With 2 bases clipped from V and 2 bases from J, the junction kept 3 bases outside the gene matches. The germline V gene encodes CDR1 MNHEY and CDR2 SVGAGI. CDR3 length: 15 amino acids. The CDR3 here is CASSYGGGPYNEQFF. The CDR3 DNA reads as TGTGCCAGCAGTTACGGGGGGGGTCCCTACAATGAGCAGTTCTTC.

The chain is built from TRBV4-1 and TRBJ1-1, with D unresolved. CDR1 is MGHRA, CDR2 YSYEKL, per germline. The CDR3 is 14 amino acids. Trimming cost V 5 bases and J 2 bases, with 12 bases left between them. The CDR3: CASSVVGENTEAFF. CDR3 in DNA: TGCGCCAGCAGCGTCGTCGGGGAAAACACTGAAGCTTTCTTT.

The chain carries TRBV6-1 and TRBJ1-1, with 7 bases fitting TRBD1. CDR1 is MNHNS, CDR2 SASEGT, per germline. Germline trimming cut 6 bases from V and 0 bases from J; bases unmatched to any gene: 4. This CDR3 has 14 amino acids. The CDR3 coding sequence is TGTGCCAGCAGCTCAACAGGGGTGAACACTGAAGCTTTCTTT. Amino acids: CASSSTGVNTEAFF.

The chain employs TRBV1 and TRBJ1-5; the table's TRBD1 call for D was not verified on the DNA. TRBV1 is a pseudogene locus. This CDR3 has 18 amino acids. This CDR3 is CTSSQDCSRRNSNQPQHF. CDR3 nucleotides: TGCACCAGCAGCCAAGATTGTTCCCGCAGAAATAGCAATCAGCCCCAGCATTTT.

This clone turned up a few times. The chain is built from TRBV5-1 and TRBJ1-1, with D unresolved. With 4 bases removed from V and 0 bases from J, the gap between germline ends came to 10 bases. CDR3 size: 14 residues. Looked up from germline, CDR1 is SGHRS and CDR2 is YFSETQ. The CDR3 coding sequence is TGCGCCAGCAGCCCCGACGGAGTGAACACTGAAGCTTTCTTT. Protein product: CASSPDGVNTEAFF.

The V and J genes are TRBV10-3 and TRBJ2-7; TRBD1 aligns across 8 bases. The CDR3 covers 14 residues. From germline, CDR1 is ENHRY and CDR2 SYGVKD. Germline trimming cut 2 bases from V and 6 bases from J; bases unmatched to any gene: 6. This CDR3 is CAISEAYTGGEQYF. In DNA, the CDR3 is TGTGCCATCAGTGAGGCCTATACAGGGGGCGAGCAGTACTTC.

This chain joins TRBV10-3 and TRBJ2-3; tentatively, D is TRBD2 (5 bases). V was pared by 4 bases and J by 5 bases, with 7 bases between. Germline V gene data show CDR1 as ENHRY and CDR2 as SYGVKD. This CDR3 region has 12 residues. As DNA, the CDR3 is TGTGCCATCAGTGCAGCGGAAGATACGCAGTATTTT. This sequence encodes CAISAAEDTQYF.

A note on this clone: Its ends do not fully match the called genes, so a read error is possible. CDR3 nucleotides: TGTGCCAGCGGTGACAGGGGGCTCACCGGGGAGCTGTTTTTT. It is translated as CASGDRGLTGELFF. This sequence joins TRBV6-1 and TRBJ2-2; TRBD1 agrees at 10 bases. The germline V gene encodes CDR1 MNHNS and CDR2 SASEGT. The CDR3 loop spans 14 amino acids.

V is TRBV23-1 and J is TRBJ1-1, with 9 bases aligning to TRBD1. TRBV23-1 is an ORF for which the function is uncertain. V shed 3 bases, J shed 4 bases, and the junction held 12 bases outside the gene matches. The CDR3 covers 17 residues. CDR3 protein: CASSQSGTGKRFTEAFF. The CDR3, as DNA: TGCGCCAGCAGTCAGTCCGGGACAGGGAAGCGGTTCACTGAAGCTTTCTTT.

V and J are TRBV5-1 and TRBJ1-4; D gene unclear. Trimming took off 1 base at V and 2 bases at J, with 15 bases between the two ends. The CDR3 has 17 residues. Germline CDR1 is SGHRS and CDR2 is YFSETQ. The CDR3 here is CASSLSLSAGTNEKLFF. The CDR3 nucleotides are TGCGCCAGCAGCTTGTCTCTGTCGGCGGGGACTAATGAAAAACTGTTTTTT. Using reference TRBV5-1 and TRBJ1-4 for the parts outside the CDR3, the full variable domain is KAGVTQTPRYLIKTRGQQVTLSCSPISGHRSVSWYQQTPGQGLQFLFEYFSETQRNKGNFPGRFSGRQFSNSRSEMNVSTLELGDSALYLCASSLSLSAGTNEKLFFGSGTQLSVL.

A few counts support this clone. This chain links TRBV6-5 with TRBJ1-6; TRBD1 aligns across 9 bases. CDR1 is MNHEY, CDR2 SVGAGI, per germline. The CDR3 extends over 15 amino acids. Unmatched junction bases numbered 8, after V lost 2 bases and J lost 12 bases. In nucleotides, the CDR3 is TGTGCCAGCAGTTACGCCGACAGGGGGGCGGGACCCCTCCACTTT. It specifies CASSYADRGAGPLHF.

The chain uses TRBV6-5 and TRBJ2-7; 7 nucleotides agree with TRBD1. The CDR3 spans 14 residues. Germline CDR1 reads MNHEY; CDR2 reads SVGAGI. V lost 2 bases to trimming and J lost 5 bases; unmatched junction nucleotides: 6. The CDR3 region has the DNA TGTGCCAGCAGTTACGAGGGACAGAGGGACGAGCAGTACTTC. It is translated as CASSYEGQRDEQYF.

In DNA form, the CDR3 reads TGTGCCAGCAGGGATTGGGACAGCCTCTACGAGCAGTACTTC. Its translation: CASRDWDSLYEQYF. V and J are TRBV6-1 and TRBJ2-7, with 7 bases aligning to TRBD1. Germline CDR1 reads MNHNS; CDR2 reads SASEGT. With 6 bases clipped from V and 3 bases from J, the junction kept 8 bases outside the gene matches. The CDR3 length is 14 residues.

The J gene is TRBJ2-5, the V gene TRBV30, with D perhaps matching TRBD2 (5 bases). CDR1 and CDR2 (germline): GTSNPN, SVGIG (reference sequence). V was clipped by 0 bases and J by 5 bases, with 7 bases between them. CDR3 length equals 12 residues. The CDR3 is CAWSVTGETQYF. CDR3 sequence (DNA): TGTGCCTGGAGTGTTACGGGGGAGACCCAGTACTTC.

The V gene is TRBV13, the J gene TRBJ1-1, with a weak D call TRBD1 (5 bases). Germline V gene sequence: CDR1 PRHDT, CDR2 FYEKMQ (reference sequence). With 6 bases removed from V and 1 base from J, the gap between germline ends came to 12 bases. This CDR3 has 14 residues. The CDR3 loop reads CASREVTGNTEAFF. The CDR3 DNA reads TGTGCCAGCAGGGAAGTAACAGGGAACACTGAAGCTTTCTTT.

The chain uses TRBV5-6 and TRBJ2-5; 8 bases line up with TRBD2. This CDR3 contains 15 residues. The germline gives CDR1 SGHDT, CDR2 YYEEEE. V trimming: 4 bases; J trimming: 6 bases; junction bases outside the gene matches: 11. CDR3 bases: TGTGCCAGCAGCGTTACCGGGACTAGTCGGCAGACCCAGTACTTC. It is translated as CASSVTGTSRQTQYF.

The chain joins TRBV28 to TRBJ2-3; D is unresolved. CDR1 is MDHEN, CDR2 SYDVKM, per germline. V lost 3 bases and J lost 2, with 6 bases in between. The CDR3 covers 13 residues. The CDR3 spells CASSLSLTDTQYF. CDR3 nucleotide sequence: TGTGCCAGCAGTTTGTCTCTCACAGATACGCAGTATTTT.

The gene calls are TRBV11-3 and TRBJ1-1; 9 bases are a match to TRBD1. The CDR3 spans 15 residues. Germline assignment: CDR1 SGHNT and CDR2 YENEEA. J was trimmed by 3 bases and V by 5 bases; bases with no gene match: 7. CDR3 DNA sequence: TGTGCCAGCAGCGCGGACAGGGGTGGGGACACTGAAGCTTTCTTT. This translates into CASSADRGGDTEAFF.

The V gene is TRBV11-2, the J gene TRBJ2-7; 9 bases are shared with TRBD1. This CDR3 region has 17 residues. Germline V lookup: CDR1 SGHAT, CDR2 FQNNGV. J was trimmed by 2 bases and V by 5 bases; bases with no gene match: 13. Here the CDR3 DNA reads TGTGCCAGCAGCCCCACAGGGGGCCTATTACAAACCTACGAGCAGTACTTC. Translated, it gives CASSPTGGLLQTYEQYF.

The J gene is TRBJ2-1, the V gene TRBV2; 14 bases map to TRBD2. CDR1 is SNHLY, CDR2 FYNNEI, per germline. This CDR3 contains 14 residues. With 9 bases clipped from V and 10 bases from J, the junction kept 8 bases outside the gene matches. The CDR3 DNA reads TGTGCCAGTCCAGGACTAGCGGGAGGATTGGAGCAGTTCTTC. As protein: CASPGLAGGLEQFF.